This record covers a single T cell receptor (beta chain). This clone showed up just once. This receptor's antigen is unknown. No base quality information exists; no much larger clone differs at one position. This entry comes from a study of cytomegalovirus exposure and HLA in healthy donors (dated by TCRdb to 2016 to 2017). The study in broad terms: According to an earlier analysis of a few hundred of the donors, about 179 million T cells yielded 117 million unique TCR beta sequences and approximately 300 Gb of sequence data. The study aimed to test whether cataloging public T cell receptors could reveal signatures of past pathogen exposure. The study combined high-throughput TCR immunosequencing, statistical association of individual TCRs with disease status, and machine learning to predict cytomegalovirus infection status. About five DR-DQ haplotypes were handled as single units for association and clustering because linkage in the cohort was strong. All discovery cohort repertoires had been generated on a single sequencing platform. Among roughly 400 genotyped donors of the cohort, an average of about 220,000 unique TCR beta nucleotide sequences was sequenced per donor, of which roughly 17% were non-productive. The later analysis used no new phenotypic data to find candidate immune exposures, relying instead on TCR beta sequences and their occurrence across donors. The genetic ancestry cluster associated with self-reported Caucasian donors included about 81% of the approximately 410 genotyped donors. HLA typing covered class I and class II loci at four-digit resolution. An early release covering about 600 HLA-typed donors comprised roughly 300 gigabases of sequencing data and tens of millions of unique TCR sequences. A later genetic analysis took genome-wide SNP genotypes for about 60% of the roughly 670 donors and used that subset as a discovery cohort. Typing coverage varied by locus: about 629-630 donors for A, B, C, DRB1 and DQB1; 500 to 550 for DQA1; over 600 for DPA1; roughly 450 for DPB1. In an earlier analysis of about 590 of the donors, high-throughput TCR beta sequencing was used to judge whether each TCR beta V gene segment behaved as functional or pseudogenic. Besides the first cohort of around 670 subjects, a separate validation cohort made up of 120 different subjects was used. The study used immunosequencing to profile the T cell repertoires of approximately 640 subjects and linked those repertoires to cytomegalovirus serostatus. Donor age, sex, ethnicity and CMV serostatus were compiled alongside the repertoire data. In a later analysis, previously published TCR beta repertoires from more than 500 donors were re-analyzed and high-resolution HLA genotyping was added so that TCR occurrence patterns could be studied.

Library construction relied on the immunoSEQ multiplex PCR assay. The multiplex PCR relied on a mix of 60 forward primers for TCR Vbeta segments and 13 reverse primers for TCR Jbeta segments. A multiplex PCR assay on genomic DNA amplified the CDR3 region of rearranged TCR beta genes. The amplified TCR beta libraries were sequenced on the Illumina HiSeq System as 87-base-pair reads. Regarding the original processing steps: Across the 600 to 700 repertoires, a later analysis counted some 81 million unique TCR beta chains, about 10 million of which were shared by at least two donors. To remove PCR and sequencing errors, raw reads were error-corrected and collapsed into unique sequences using a nearest-neighbor algorithm that merged closely related sequences. CDR3 sequences were aligned to IMGT reference sequences to assign V, D and J gene segments. For a sequence to be retained, a match of at least six nucleotides was required to both a V gene segment and a J gene segment. Rearrangements were classified as productive when the CDR3 lacked stop codons and remained in frame with V and J, and all other rearrangements were classified as non-productive. Following IMGT convention, CDR3 was defined as the stretch from the second conserved V-encoded cysteine up to the conserved J-encoded phenylalanine. In an earlier analysis of approximately 590 of the donors, sequences lacking an unambiguous match to a single V gene segment were excluded. In an earlier analysis of 587 of the donors, V segments were called functional above 56.7% productive rearrangements and were called segregating when the between-donor standard deviation exceeded 5%. A statistical classification framework was developed to diagnose cytomegalovirus status using the catalog of TCR beta chain sequences. V and J gene assignment, in a later analysis, came from comparing TCR nucleotide sequences with IMGT/GENE-DB human TR gene sequences. A later analysis assigned CDR3 sequences and most-parsimonious VDJ recombination scenarios with the TCRdist pipeline. In a later analysis, each TCR beta chain was defined by its CDR3 amino acid sequence together with its V-gene family, and reads without a unique V-gene family were excluded. In a later analysis, 500 to 700 highly shared, low-generation-probability nucleotide sequences were removed to address suspected cross-contamination and a sequencing artifact. In a later analysis, a clonal expansion index was calculated for each public chain from normalized within-repertoire ranks of inferred template counts. In a later analysis, generation probabilities were computed with a VDJ recombination model fitted to out-of-frame rearrangements, and the resulting probabilities were checked against IGoR. In a later analysis, TCR-TCR, TCR-HLA and TCR-CMV co-occurrence was scored with hypergeometric tests, and a repertoire-size bias correction was applied to TCR pairs. To estimate false discovery rates, a later analysis permuted the HLA or CMV assignments 20 times. In a later analysis, co-occurring TCRs were grouped using DBSCAN, and TCRdist sequence similarity was added for clustering within HLA-allele-positive subsets. For co-occurrence clustering, repertoires with fewer than 30,000 or more than 120,000 public chains were excluded, along with 4 to 6 repertoires with anomalous nucleotide sharing. In its TCRdb copy, this immuneACCESS table keeps in-frame sequences only and misses some clones. Where compared with another copy, unresolved V genes explain less than half of these, and the others have no known cause. The V and J calls and clone size are taken from that table; D and trimming were inferred from the DNA. The sample contains around 54,000 clones, around three quarters of them found a single time. The top ten clonotypes cover around 8.1% of the sample.

The cohort comprised some 680 healthy bone marrow donors. Cohort members were all nominally healthy when sampled, although unrecorded immune exposures were likely present. The donor tested CMV seropositive, placing the donor among the 289 seropositive members of the cohort. Each donor provided a peripheral blood sample, and peripheral blood mononuclear cells were used for TCR beta sequencing. The Qiagen DNeasy Blood Extraction Kit was used to extract genomic DNA from the blood cell samples. Via the germline V gene, CDR1 is SGHVS and CDR2 FQNEAQ. V and J are truncated by 1 base and 7 bases respectively, leaving an intervening sequence of 10 bases. The CDR3 holds 14 amino acids from the cysteine to the phenylalanine. The sequence is cut down to CDR3 DNA, 42 bases in frame from base 1. What the work shows at the level of the full study, not this receptor alone: In a later analysis, HLA-associated TCR beta chains were found to be more clonally expanded and to have lower generation probabilities than equally common non-associated chains. Because counts were too low, about 18 rarely observed V segments, including chromosome 9 orphons, were excluded from the earlier analysis of 587 of the donors. Roughly uniform sequencing depth across donors was assumed in presence/absence analyses, although this assumption may not hold. Because HLA typing was missing for some donors at each locus, association tests included only the typed subset. The authors suggested that the approach could potentially be generalized to other disease states and immunological phenotypes. A further reported finding was that TCR beta sequences accurately predicted the HLA-A and HLA-B alleles for most subjects in the first cohort. An earlier analysis of 587 of the donors showed that most TCR beta V segments appeared in productive rearrangements either about 87% or about 30% of the time, which broadly matched IMGT annotations. In a later analysis, the rate of TCR association differed among HLA loci, with DRB1 alleles having the most associated TCRs and HLA-C alleles having the fewest. Across donors, most TCR sequences were observed very rarely, whereas some public TCRs were present in many individuals. According to a later analysis, most CMV-associated TCR beta chains appeared to be HLA-restricted, and the HLA associations seemed to be driven largely by CMV exposure. A cluster of highly shared sequence variants was judged likely to represent a technical artifact of the sequencing pipeline. The study gave a list of about 170 TCR beta chains associated with cytomegalovirus. In a later analysis, over 15,000 TCR beta sequences were associated with specific HLA alleles at a false discovery rate of 0.05. Linkage disequilibrium might explain the correlated functional status among segregating V segments, but an unknown experimental factor could not be ruled out. A later genetic analysis reported fewer N-insertions in productive TCRs among donors in an Asian-associated ancestry cluster than the roughly 700-donor mean. For the cohort, immune exposure information was limited to CMV serostatus. Some IMGT-functional V segments, including TRBV6-2 and TRBV6-3, could not be told apart with the 87-base-pair reads, so those segments were excluded. A later genetic analysis associated a missense DCLRE1C variant with V-gene and J-gene trimming of TCR beta chains, and an independent cohort replicated the association. In both the original and validation cohorts, the classifier was reported to diagnose cytomegalovirus status with high specificity and sensitivity. In vitro tests confirmed that three of the cytomegalovirus-associated TCR beta chains recognize cytomegalovirus antigens. The cohort was sequenced for TCR beta chains only, and without alpha or paired-chain data the features that could be detected were limited. According to a later analysis, parvovirus B19, influenza, CMV and Epstein-Barr virus appeared linked to several top co-occurrence clusters. Strong co-occurrence of HLA alleles, especially DR and DQ, made assigning TCR associations to individual alleles difficult.

The specimen sequenced was PBMCs. This chain is built from TRBV7-8 and TRBJ2-2, with TRBD2 perhaps the D gene, on 5 matching bases. This TCR was recovered from a man aged 25 to 45 in good health and CMV-seropositive. The DNA sequence follows: TGTGCCAGCAGCTTAGGTCTCGGGGTCGGGGAGCTGTTTTTT. Its translation is CASSLGLGVGELFF.